There are a few counts of the clone carrying this TCR beta chain. Its target is unknown. TCRdb called the reads again in MiXCR, with one record for every CDR3 protein. The repertoire holds about 570,000 distinct CDR3 sequences, with around 40% as singletons. The entry originates in a study of T cell repertoires in cytomegalovirus infection. Overall study: Recently identified HLA-C-restricted CMV epitopes and well-studied HLA-B-restricted CMV epitopes were used by the study.

Regarding the study as a whole: HLA-C-restricted CMV clonotypes gave the most frequent clonotype in two of eight donors.

In germline, CDR1 is LNHDA, CDR2 SQIVND (reference sequence). The V end lost 7 bases, the J end lost 4 bases, and 13 bases lay between the germline ends. This CDR3 has 14 residues. The sequencing used cultured PBMCs, collected from culture after CMV antigen stimulation. The J gene is TRBJ2-2, the V gene TRBV19; D is unresolved. This receptor was taken from a human donor in good health (CMV status not recorded). Some clones in this sample may be carry-over from other donors' samples. In DNA, the CDR3 is TGTGCCAGTACCCTGGCTACACTCACCGGGGAGCTGTTTTTT. As protein: CASTLATLTGELFF.